This TCR beta chain was recovered during a study of blood T cell repertoires in COVID-19. Across the whole study: The origin of the acute and convalescent COVID-19 samples was the United States, Italy and Spain. PBMCs, B-cell-depleted T cells, or T cells provided the cDNA or gDNA that made up the material.

Original analysis: The assay estimated nucleated cells by amplifying reference gene primers. Clones were sequenced by immunoSEQ multiplex PCR, and TCRdb holds only the in-frame ones, with some missing. V and J calls plus clone size are reproduced from that table; the DNA served to infer D and trimming. Of some 250,000 clones in the sample, just under 85% were seen once. V shed 7 bases, J shed 6 bases, and the junction held 5 bases outside the gene matches. CDR1 MNHEY and CDR2 SVGAGI come from the germline V gene. The CDR3 is made up of 13 amino acids. The sequenced sample was peripheral blood. The source is an elderly woman with acute or convalescent COVID-19. V is TRBV6-5 and J is TRBJ2-2; 7 bases are shared with TRBD1. CDR3 amino acids: CASKEGGPGELFF. The CDR3 nucleotides are TGTGCCAGCAAGGAAGGGGGCCCCGGGGAGCTGTTTTTT.